These T cell receptor beta chains were read from a single sample in a study of graft-versus-host responses after intestinal transplantation. Generated by immunoSEQ multiplex PCR, the TCRdb table keeps only in-frame clones and is missing some. The sample has tens of thousands of clones, around 92% seen once. Their recognized antigens are unknown. Sequences were derived from unstimulated CD8+ T cells sorted from spleen or lymph node cells, sampled before intestinal transplant. The receptors derive from a human donor who received an intestinal transplant. Each CDR3 is given with its conserved first and last residue. A D gene is named only where the DNA matches it firmly. For some rows the clone size is stated as once, few or many, or as a class when expanded; others skip it.

D,J,V,size,CDR3,DNA
TRBD2,TRBJ2-1,TRBV2,-,CASSEASGGAGNEQFF,TGTGCCAGCAGTGAAGCTAGCGGGGGGGCCGGTAATGAGCAGTTCTTC
TRBD1,TRBJ2-7,TRBV10-3,-,CAIRQPGQGAEEQYF,TGTGCCATCAGACAACCGGGACAGGGGGCGGAAGAGCAGTACTTC
TRBD1,TRBJ1-1,TRBV20-1,-,CSAGQGPEAFF,TGCAGTGCGGGACAGGGGCCTGAAGCTTTCTTT
TRBD1,TRBJ1-1,TRBV2,-,CASSPTGRMNTEAFF,TGTGCCAGCAGTCCGACAGGGCGCATGAACACTGAAGCTTTCTTT
-,TRBJ2-7,TRBV28,-,CASSFGTGTSYEQYF,TGTGCCAGCAGTTTTGGAACGGGTACTTCCTACGAGCAGTACTTC
-,TRBJ2-3,TRBV9,-,CASSVQVTAYTQYF,TGTGCCAGCAGCGTGCAGGTCACAGCTTATACGCAGTATTTT
TRBD2,TRBJ2-2,TRBV4-2,-,CASAGTSGTGELFF,TGTGCCAGTGCCGGGACTAGCGGGACCGGGGAGCTGTTTTTT
-,TRBJ1-2,TRBV5-1,-,CASSQLQGFGYTF,TGCGCCAGCAGCCAGTTACAGGGTTTTGGCTACACCTTC
TRBD1,TRBJ2-7,TRBV6-1,-,CASSVSRQGGYEQYF,TGTGCCAGCAGTGTGTCCCGACAGGGGGGCTACGAGCAGTACTTC
-,TRBJ1-2,TRBV6-5,-,CASSYRGLTNGYTF,TGTGCCAGCAGTTACCGGGGACTAACCAATGGCTACACCTTC
TRBD1,TRBJ1-5,TRBV15,-,CATSRDRGLHQPQHF,TGTGCCACCAGCAGAGACAGGGGGCTACATCAGCCCCAGCATTTT
-,TRBJ1-1,TRBV4-1,-,CASSQDRGAGTEAFF,TGCGCCAGCAGCCAAGATCGCGGGGCGGGTACTGAAGCTTTCTTT
TRBD1,TRBJ2-1,TRBV9,once,CASSVRTGVEQFF,TGTGCCAGCAGCGTTCGAACAGGGGTCGAGCAGTTCTTC
TRBD1,TRBJ2-2,TRBV5-6,-,CASSSRRQGGAGELFF,TGTGCCAGCAGCTCAAGAAGACAGGGGGGCGCCGGGGAGCTGTTTTTT
-,TRBJ1-1,TRBV7-8,-,CASSLKVAGLEAFF,TGTGCCAGCAGCTTAAAGGTTGCAGGGCTAGAAGCTTTCTTT
TRBD1,TRBJ1-3,TRBV6-1,-,CASSEQGAWGNTIYF,TGTGCCAGCAGTGAACAGGGGGCTTGGGGAAACACCATATATTTT
-,TRBJ2-1,TRBV27,-,CASIPAGGSYNEQFF,TGTGCCAGCATACCAGCAGGAGGGTCCTACAATGAGCAGTTCTTC
-,TRBJ1-2,TRBV15,-,CATSRDKAIVSPGSGRAYGYTF,TGTGCCACCAGCAGAGATAAGGCGATCGTGTCCCCGGGAAGCGGGAGGGCCTATGGCTACACCTTC